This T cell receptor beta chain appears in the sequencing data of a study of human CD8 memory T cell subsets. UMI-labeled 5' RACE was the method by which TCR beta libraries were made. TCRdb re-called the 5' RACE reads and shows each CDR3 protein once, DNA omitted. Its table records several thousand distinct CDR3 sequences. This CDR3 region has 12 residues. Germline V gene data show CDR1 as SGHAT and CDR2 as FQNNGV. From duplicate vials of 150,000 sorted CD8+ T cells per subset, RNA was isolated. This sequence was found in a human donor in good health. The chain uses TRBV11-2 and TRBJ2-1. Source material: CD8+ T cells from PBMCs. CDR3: CASSLVADEQFF.